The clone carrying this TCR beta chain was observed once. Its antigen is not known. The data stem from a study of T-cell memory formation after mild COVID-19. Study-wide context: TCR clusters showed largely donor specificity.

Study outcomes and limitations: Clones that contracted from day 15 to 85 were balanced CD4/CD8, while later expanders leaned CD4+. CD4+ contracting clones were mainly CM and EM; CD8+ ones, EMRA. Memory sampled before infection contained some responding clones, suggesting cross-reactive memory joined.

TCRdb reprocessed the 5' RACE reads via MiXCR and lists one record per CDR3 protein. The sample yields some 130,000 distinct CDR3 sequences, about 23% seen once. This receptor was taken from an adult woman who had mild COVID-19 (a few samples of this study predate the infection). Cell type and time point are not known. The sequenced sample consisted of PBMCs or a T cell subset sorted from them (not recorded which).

CDR3 sequence (DNA): TGCAGCGTTGAGGGGTCAGACTATGGCTACACCTTC. This gives the protein CSVEGSDYGYTF. The chain has TRBV29-1 and TRBJ1-2; D is ambiguous. CDR3 length: 12 residues. V was trimmed by 3 bases and J by 3 bases, leaving 8 bases between them. Germline V gene lookup returns CDR1 SQVTM and CDR2 ANQGSEA.